These 26 T cell receptor beta chains were sequenced from one sample in a study of shared clonotypes between healthy human individuals. Sequencing used immunoSEQ multiplex PCR; TCRdb keeps in-frame clones, though not all of them. The sample contains roughly 2,000,000 clones, 93% of which appear only once. CD45RO negativity and positive selection for CCR7 defined naive CD8 cells, a population that excluded terminally differentiated effector memory CD45RA+ cells. Source material: naive CD8+ T cells from PBMCs. These receptors all stem from a man aged 18 to 29 in good health. Some clones in this sample may be carry-over from other donors' samples.

The V gene is TRBV29-1, the J gene TRBJ2-1; D is possibly TRBD1 or TRBD2 (5 bases each). The ends were cut back, 1 base at V and 2 bases at J, with 9 bases in the middle. The CDR3 is 14 amino acids. Germline V gives CDR1 SQVTM, CDR2 ANQGSEA. In DNA, the CDR3 is TGCAGCGTTGAAGTCGGGGCCCCCTACAATGAGCAGTTCTTC. This sequence encodes CSVEVGAPYNEQFF.

The CDR3 DNA follows: TGTGCCAGCAGTCAGACGACTAGCCCTGAGCAGTTCTTC. Translated, it gives CASSQTTSPEQFF. The V and J genes are TRBV27 and TRBJ2-1; TRBD2 matches 7 bases. Germline V gene lookup returns CDR1 MNHEY and CDR2 SMNVEV (reference sequence). The CDR3 loop spans 13 amino acids. Trimming removed 5 bases from V and 9 bases from J; junction bases left unmatched: 7.

The genes are TRBV28 and TRBJ1-1; D remains ambiguous. The length of the CDR3 is 14 residues. Germline-derived CDR1 and CDR2 are MDHEN and SYDVKM. Trimming stripped 3 bases from V and 2 bases from J, with 10 bases between. CDR3 nucleotide sequence: TGTGCCAGCAGTTTTTCCGCCGACAACACTGAAGCTTTCTTT. It encodes CASSFSADNTEAFF. Using reference TRBV28 and TRBJ1-1 for the parts outside the CDR3, the full variable domain is DVKVTQSSRYLVKRTGEKVFLECVQDMDHENMFWYRQDPGLGLRLIYFSYDVKMKEKGDIPEGYSVSREKKERFSLILESASTNQTSMYLCASSFSADNTEAFFGQGTRLTVV.

CDR3 sequence reads: CASSAHPGLDNEQFF. DNA for the CDR3: TGTGCCAGCAGCGCGCACCCGGGACTAGACAATGAGCAGTTCTTC. V gene TRBV9 combines with J gene TRBJ2-1; the match to TRBD2 covers 8 bases. This CDR3 comprises 15 residues. CDR1 SGDLS and CDR2 YYNGEE come from the germline V gene. The ends lost 3 bases at V and 5 bases at J; junction bases unmatched: 7. The full variable domain, with the rest looked up from reference TRBV9 and TRBJ2-1, is DSGVTQTPKHLITATGQRVTLRCSPRSGDLSVYWYQQSLDQGLQFLIQYYNGEERAKGNILERFSAQQFPDLHSELNLSSLELGDSALYFCASSAHPGLDNEQFFGPGTRLTVL.

This chain uses TRBV27 with TRBJ2-7; 11 bases match TRBD1. Germline V gene sequence: CDR1 MNHEY, CDR2 SMNVEV (reference sequence). Trimming took 8 bases from V and 3 from J; bases not matched to a gene: 9. This CDR3 region has 15 residues. As DNA, the CDR3 is TGTGCCAGCGGCTATTCCGGGACAGGGGGCTACGAGCAGTACTTC. Residues: CASGYSGTGGYEQYF.

This sequence joins TRBV29-1 and TRBJ1-2; 9 nucleotides agree with TRBD1. Germline CDR1 reads SQVTM; CDR2 reads ANQGSEA. V was pared by 5 bases and J by 0 bases, with 4 bases of the junction left unmatched. CDR3 length: 14 residues. CDR3 region: CSVLGTGSNYGYTF. In DNA, the CDR3 is TGCAGCGTTCTCGGGACAGGGTCTAACTATGGCTACACCTTC.

The chain links TRBV19 to TRBJ1-5; 7 bases match TRBD1. The CDR3 runs 14 residues. Germline CDR1 reads LNHDA; CDR2 reads SQIVND (reference sequence). The trim removed 6 bases at V and 4 bases at J, leaving 6 bases unmatched. The CDR3 spells CASRPGTANQPQHF. DNA for the CDR3: TGTGCCAGTAGACCCGGGACAGCTAATCAGCCCCAGCATTTT.

The J gene is TRBJ2-3, the V gene TRBV7-9, with D maybe TRBD1 (5 bases). V was shortened by 5 bases and J by 1 base, with 13 bases between the two germline ends. The CDR3 is 15 amino acids. The germline V gene encodes CDR1 SEHNR and CDR2 FQNEAQ (reference sequence). In nucleotides, the CDR3 is TGTGCCAGCAGCCATTTGGACATTCGCACAGATACGCAGTATTTT. Its protein product is CASSHLDIRTDTQYF.

CDR3 sequence reads: CASSPRVGFNEQFF. The CDR3 DNA reads TGTGCCAGCAGCCCAAGGGTTGGCTTCAATGAGCAGTTCTTC. This rearrangement joins TRBV6-5 to TRBJ2-1; D not certain. Trimming removed 6 bases from V and 6 bases from J, with 15 bases in between. Germline V gene data show CDR1 as MNHEY and CDR2 as SVGAGI. The CDR3 has 14 amino acids.

Concerning this clone itself: At one end, the junction sequence differs from germline, possibly due to a read error. The chain carries TRBV5-8 and TRBJ1-3, with D perhaps TRBD1 (6 bases). The length of the CDR3 is 17 residues. Looked up from germline, CDR1 is SGHTS and CDR2 is YDEGEE. CDR3 coding DNA: TGTGCCAGCACCGCTCGGGAGGGGGAACATGCTGGCAACACCATATATTTT. It yields the protein CASTAREGEHAGNTIYF.

This chain connects TRBV5-6 to TRBJ2-7; weak D call: TRBD1 (6 bases). The germline gives CDR1 SGHDT, CDR2 YYEEEE. V lost 1 base, J lost 5 bases, and 13 bases lay in between. The length of the CDR3 is 14 residues. CDR3 sequence reads: CASSLRQEIHEQYF. CDR3 sequence (DNA): TGTGCCAGCAGCTTGCGACAGGAAATCCACGAGCAGTACTTC.

The chain has TRBV28 and TRBJ1-3; D is possibly TRBD1 (6 bases). V lost 6 bases and J 3 bases, leaving 15 bases between the germline ends. Germline V gene lookup returns CDR1 MDHEN and CDR2 SYDVKM. The CDR3 totals 15 residues. CDR3: CASSMAGAFGNTIYF. CDR3 sequence (DNA): TGTGCCAGCAGCATGGCAGGGGCGTTTGGAAACACCATATATTTT.

The CDR3 spells CASSLGTGVGYEQYF. In nucleotides, the CDR3 is TGCGCCAGCAGCCTCGGGACAGGGGTGGGATACGAGCAGTACTTC. V usage is TRBV4-3 and J usage is TRBJ2-7, with 10 bases aligning to TRBD1. CDR3 length: 15 residues. The V segment lost 4 bases and the J segment 4 bases; nucleotides outside the gene matches: 7. Per germline, CDR1 LGHNA and CDR2 YSLEER.

This CDR3 reads CASSIFSRTGDEQFF. The CDR3 DNA follows: TGTGCCAGCAGCATATTCTCCCGGACAGGCGATGAGCAGTTCTTC. The chain is built from TRBV9 and TRBJ2-1, with 7 bases fitting TRBD1. CDR1 and CDR2 (germline): SGDLS, YYNGEE. V lost 4 bases, J lost 8 bases, and 12 bases stayed unmatched. This CDR3 has 15 amino acids.

The chain combines TRBV6-5 with TRBJ1-5; D is possibly TRBD1 (5 bases). The CDR3 totals 15 residues. The germline CDR1 and CDR2 sequences are MNHEY and SVGAGI. Trimming took off 5 bases at V and 1 base at J, with 12 bases between the two ends. The CDR3: CASSAQGWSNQPQHF. For the CDR3, the DNA is TGTGCCAGCAGTGCCCAGGGTTGGAGCAATCAGCCCCAGCATTTT.

This clone was found once. The CDR3 DNA reads as TGTGCCAGCAGCGCCGGGACAGGGGCCCGTGAAGCTTTCTTT. Translating it yields CASSAGTGAREAFF. The V gene is TRBV11-2, the J gene TRBJ1-1, with 10 bases identical to TRBD1. Germline lookup yields CDR1 SGHAT and CDR2 FQNNGV. This CDR3 comprises 14 residues. V was pared by 5 bases and J by 7 bases, with 7 bases of the junction left unmatched.

This chain links TRBV15 with TRBJ2-7; no definite D call. The germline gives CDR1 LNHNV, CDR2 YYDKDF (reference sequence). Trimming left V 0 bases short and J 6 bases short, with 9 bases between. The CDR3 loop spans 13 amino acids. CDR3 amino acids: CATSRDQPGEQYF. In nucleotides, the CDR3 is TGTGCCACCAGCAGAGATCAACCAGGCGAGCAGTACTTC.

This rearrangement joins TRBV7-9 to TRBJ1-2; 7 positions agree with TRBD1. This CDR3 has 17 amino acids. Germline V gene lookup returns CDR1 SEHNR and CDR2 FQNEAQ (reference sequence). Unmatched junction bases numbered 14, after V lost 1 base and J lost 6 bases. CDR3 in amino acids: CASSLVGTAAHYNGYTF. The CDR3 region has the DNA TGTGCCAGCAGCTTAGTCGGGACAGCTGCGCATTATAATGGCTACACCTTC. The complete variable domain, with remaining parts taken from reference TRBV7-9 and TRBJ1-2, reads DTGVSQNPRHKITKRGQNVTFRCDPISEHNRLYWYRQTLGQGPEFLTYFQNEAQLEKSRLLSDRFSAERPKGSFSTLEIQRTEQGDSAMYLCASSLVGTAAHYNGYTFGSGTRLTVV.

The V call is TRBV10-3, the J call TRBJ1-2, with D possibly being TRBD1 (5 bases). From germline, CDR1 is ENHRY and CDR2 SYGVKD. The CDR3 runs 15 residues. Trimming left V 4 bases short and J 0 bases short, with 12 bases between. CDR3 amino acids: CAISVRRDSNYGYTF. The CDR3 DNA follows: TGTGCCATCAGTGTACGACGGGACTCTAACTATGGCTACACCTTC.

This clone is a singleton in its sample. The rearrangement joins TRBV19 to TRBJ2-5; D is unclear. CDR1 LNHDA and CDR2 SQIVND come from the germline V gene (reference sequence). Deletions cut 4 bases from V and 2 bases from J, with 11 bases between. This CDR3 has 14 residues. The CDR3 nucleotides are TGTGCCAGTAGTACAGCTTTAACGCAAGAGACCCAGTACTTC. Translated, it gives CASSTALTQETQYF.

The chain uses TRBV4-3 and TRBJ1-1, with a possible D match to TRBD1 (6 bases). Trimming stripped 0 bases from V and 1 base from J, with 12 bases between. Per the germline V gene, CDR1 is LGHNA and CDR2 is YSLEER. This CDR3 has 16 residues. The CDR3 coding sequence is TGCGCCAGCAGCCAAGACGCGGACAGCCCGAACACTGAAGCTTTCTTT. Translated, it gives CASSQDADSPNTEAFF.

The J gene is TRBJ1-1, the V gene TRBV7-2; D is undetermined. Trimming stripped 4 bases from V and 5 bases from J, with 14 bases between. CDR3 length equals 14 residues. Per the germline V gene, CDR1 is SGHTA and CDR2 is FQGNSA. In nucleotides, the CDR3 is TGTGCCAGCAGCTCTTGGACGGGTGGTACTGAAGCTTTCTTT. It encodes CASSSWTGGTEAFF.

CDR3 coding DNA: TGTGCCAGCAGCCCGGGACTAGCGGGACATGAGCAGTTCTTC. Translation gives CASSPGLAGHEQFF. The rearrangement links TRBV7-8 to TRBJ2-1, with TRBD2 matching over 13 bases. CDR1 and CDR2 from the germline V gene are SGHVS and FQNEAQ. Unmatched junction bases numbered 3, after V lost 5 bases and J lost 8 bases. The CDR3 is 14 amino acids.

The rearrangement joins TRBV7-9 to TRBJ1-5; D is perhaps TRBD1 (6 bases). The CDR3 consists of 14 residues. V was cut by 5 bases and J by 0 bases, with 8 bases left in between. Germline V gives CDR1 SEHNR, CDR2 FQNEAQ (reference sequence). The CDR3 here is CASSRQDSNQPQHF. CDR3 bases: TGTGCCAGCAGCCGACAGGATAGCAATCAGCCCCAGCATTTT.

This chain joins TRBV9 and TRBJ2-7; D is unresolved. The CDR3 is 14 residues long. The germline V gene has CDR1 SGDLS and CDR2 YYNGEE. V was clipped by 3 bases and J by 2 bases, with 12 bases between them. CDR3 DNA sequence: TGTGCCAGCAGCGACCGACAACTTCCCTACGAGCAGTACTTC. Its translation is CASSDRQLPYEQYF.

This chain joins TRBV28 and TRBJ2-6, with D unclear. Trimming removed 6 bases at V and 2 bases at J, with 2 bases between. Per the germline V gene, CDR1 is MDHEN and CDR2 is SYDVKM. This CDR3 spans 12 amino acids. CDR3 coding DNA: TGTGCCAGCAGCGCTGGGGCCAACGTCCTGACTTTC. Encoded protein: CASSAGANVLTF.